Sequencing of this TCR beta chain was carried out in a study of cytomegalovirus exposure and HLA in healthy donors. Note on this clone: Its antigen is currently unknown.

All donors participated as healthy donors of bone marrow. V lost 5 bases and J lost 11, with 15 bases in between. Germline CDR1 and CDR2: SEHNR and FQNEAQ (reference sequence). The CDR3 loop spans 12 amino acids. The study ran its PCR with 60 Vbeta and 13 Jbeta primers. Here immunoSEQ multiplex PCR was the method, and the copy in TCRdb shows in-frame clones only, minus some. The table records 90,000 or so clones, around 82% of them present only once. Whole-study results and caveats: One cluster of highly shared sequence variants probably arose as a sequencing artifact. Previous analysis showed most TCR beta V segments were productive about 87% or about 30% of the time. Later analysis indicated greater clonal expansion among HLA-associated TCR beta chains than among equally common other chains.

The sequencing input was PBMCs. The chain joins TRBV7-9 to TRBJ1-1, with D uncertain. This sequence originates from a man aged 30 to 45 in good health and CMV-seropositive. DNA for the CDR3: TGTGCCAGCAGCCCCCCCGGGAGGGATGCTTTCTTT. It codes for CASSPPGRDAFF.